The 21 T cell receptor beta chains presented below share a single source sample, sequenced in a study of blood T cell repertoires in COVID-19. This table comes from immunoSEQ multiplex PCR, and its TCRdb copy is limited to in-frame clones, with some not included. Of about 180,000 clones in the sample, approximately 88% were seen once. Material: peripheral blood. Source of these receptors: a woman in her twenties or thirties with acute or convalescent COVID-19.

This chain's CDR3 is CASSEMTRLPATNEKLFF. The CDR3 coding sequence is TGTGCCAGCAGCGAAATGACACGGTTGCCTGCAACTAATGAAAAACTGTTTTTT. The rearrangement uses TRBV21-1 and TRBJ1-4; the D call in the table, TRBD1, was not verified against the DNA. TRBV21-1 constitutes a pseudogene. This CDR3 region has 18 residues.

CDR3 DNA sequence: TGTGCCAGCAGCTTGCAGGGGACCCTCTCTGGGGCCAACGTCCTGACTTTC. It codes for CASSLQGTLSGANVLTF. The gene calls are TRBV5-4 and TRBJ2-6; D perhaps matches TRBD1 (6 bases). Germline-derived CDR1 and CDR2 are SGHNT and YYREEE (reference sequence). The CDR3 covers 17 residues. The germline V and J ends were trimmed by 1 base and 0 bases, with 11 bases remaining between them.

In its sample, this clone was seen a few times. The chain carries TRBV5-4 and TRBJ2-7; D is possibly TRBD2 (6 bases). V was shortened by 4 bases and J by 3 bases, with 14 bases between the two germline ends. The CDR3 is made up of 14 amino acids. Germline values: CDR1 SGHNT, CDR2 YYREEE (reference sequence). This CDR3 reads CASSDRDLFYEQYF. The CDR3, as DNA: TGTGCCAGCAGCGACCGGGACTTGTTCTACGAGCAGTACTTC.

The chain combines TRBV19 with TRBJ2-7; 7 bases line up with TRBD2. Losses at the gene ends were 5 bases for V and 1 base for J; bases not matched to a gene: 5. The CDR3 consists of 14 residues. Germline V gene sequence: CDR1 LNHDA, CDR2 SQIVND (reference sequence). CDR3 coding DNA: TGTGCCAGTAGTTTTAGCGGGCCGTCCTACGAGCAGTACTTC. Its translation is CASSFSGPSYEQYF.

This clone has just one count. The CDR3 DNA is TGTGCCAGCTCAGTAACAGGGAAAGATACGCAGTATTTT. It encodes CASSVTGKDTQYF. This rearrangement joins TRBV18 to TRBJ2-3; a possible D gene is TRBD1 (6 bases). Per the germline V gene, CDR1 is KGHSH and CDR2 is LQKENI. V lost 5 bases to trimming and J lost 5 bases, with 11 bases between them. The CDR3 length is 13 residues.

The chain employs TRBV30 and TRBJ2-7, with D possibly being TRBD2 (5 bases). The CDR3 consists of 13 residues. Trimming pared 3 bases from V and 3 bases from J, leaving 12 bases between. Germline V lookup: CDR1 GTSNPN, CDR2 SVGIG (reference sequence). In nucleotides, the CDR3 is TGTGCCTGGAGCGTAGCGATGGGCTACGAGCAGTACTTC. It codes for CAWSVAMGYEQYF.

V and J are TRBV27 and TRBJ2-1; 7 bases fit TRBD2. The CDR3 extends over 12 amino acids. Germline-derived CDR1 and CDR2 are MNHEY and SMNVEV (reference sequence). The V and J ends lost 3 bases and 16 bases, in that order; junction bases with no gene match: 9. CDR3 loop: CASSFQEGRAFF. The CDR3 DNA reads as TGTGCCAGCAGTTTCCAGGAGGGGAGGGCCTTCTTC.

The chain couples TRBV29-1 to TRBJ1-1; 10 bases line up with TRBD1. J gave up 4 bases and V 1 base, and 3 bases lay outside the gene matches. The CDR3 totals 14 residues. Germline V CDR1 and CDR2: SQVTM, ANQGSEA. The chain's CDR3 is CSVEVGQGSTEAFF. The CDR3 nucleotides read TGCAGCGTTGAAGTGGGACAGGGGTCCACTGAAGCTTTCTTT.

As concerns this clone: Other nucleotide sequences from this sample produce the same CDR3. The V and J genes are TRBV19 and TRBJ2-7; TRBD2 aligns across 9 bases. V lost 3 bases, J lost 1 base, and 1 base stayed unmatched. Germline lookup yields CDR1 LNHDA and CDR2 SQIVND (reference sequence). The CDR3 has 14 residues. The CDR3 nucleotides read TGTGCCAGTAGTATGGGACTAGCATCCTACGAGCAGTACTTC. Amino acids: CASSMGLASYEQYF. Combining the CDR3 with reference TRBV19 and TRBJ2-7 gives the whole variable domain DGGITQSPKYLFRKEGQNVTLSCEQNLNHDAMYWYRQDPGQGLRLIYYSQIVNDFQKGDIAEGYSVSREKKESFPLTVTSAQKNPTAFYLCASSMGLASYEQYFGPGTRLTVT.

The CDR3: CASSQDSPNSPLHF. DNA of the CDR3: TGTGCCAGCAGCCAAGATAGTCCGAATTCACCCCTCCACTTT. The genes are TRBV4-2 and TRBJ1-6; no firm D call. CDR1 is LGHNA, CDR2 YNFKEQ, per germline. With 0 bases removed from V and 7 bases from J, the gap between germline ends came to 7 bases. The length of the CDR3 is 14 residues.

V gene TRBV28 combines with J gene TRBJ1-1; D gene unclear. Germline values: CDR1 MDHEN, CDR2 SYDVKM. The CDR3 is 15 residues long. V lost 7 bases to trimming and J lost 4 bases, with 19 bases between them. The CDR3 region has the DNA TGTGCCAGCACCTCCCATCGAGGTTCGGGCACTGAAGCTTTCTTT. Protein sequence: CASTSHRGSGTEAFF.

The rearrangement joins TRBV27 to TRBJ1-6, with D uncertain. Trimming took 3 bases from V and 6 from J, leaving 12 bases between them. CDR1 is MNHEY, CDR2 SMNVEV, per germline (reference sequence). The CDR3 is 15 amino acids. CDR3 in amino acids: CASSFSGFGNSPLHF. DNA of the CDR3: TGTGCCAGCAGTTTTTCGGGGTTCGGTAATTCACCCCTCCACTTT.

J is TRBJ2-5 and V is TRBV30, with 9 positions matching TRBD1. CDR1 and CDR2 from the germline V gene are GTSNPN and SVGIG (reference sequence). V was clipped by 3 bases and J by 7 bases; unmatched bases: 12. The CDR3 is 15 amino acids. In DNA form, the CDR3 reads TGTGCCTGGAGAGGGGAAGGAGGGACAGGGAGGACCCAGTACTTC. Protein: CAWRGEGGTGRTQYF.

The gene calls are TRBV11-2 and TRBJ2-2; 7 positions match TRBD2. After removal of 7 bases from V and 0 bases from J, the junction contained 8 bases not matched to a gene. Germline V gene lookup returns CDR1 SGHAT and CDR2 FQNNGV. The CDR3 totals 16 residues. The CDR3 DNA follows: TGTGCCAGCACCCTTTCCGGGGGGACGAACACCGGGGAGCTGTTTTTT. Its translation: CASTLSGGTNTGELFF.

The CDR3 nucleotides are TGTGCCAGCAGCCCCCGACTAGCGGGAATCACAGATACGCAGTATTTT. Translated, it gives CASSPRLAGITDTQYF. V gene TRBV3-1 (or the pseudogene TRBV3-2) combines with J gene TRBJ2-3; 11 bases align to TRBD2. V shed 4 bases and J 2 bases; nucleotides not matched to a gene: 5. The CDR3 sequence is 16 residues long. Germline V gives CDR1 LGHDT, CDR2 YNNKEL (reference sequence).

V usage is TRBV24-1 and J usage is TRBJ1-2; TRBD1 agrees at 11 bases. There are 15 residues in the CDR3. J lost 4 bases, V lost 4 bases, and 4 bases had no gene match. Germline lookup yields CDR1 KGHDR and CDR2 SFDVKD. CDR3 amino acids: CATSEGDRGIYGYTF. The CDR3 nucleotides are TGTGCCACCAGTGAGGGGGACAGGGGGATCTATGGCTACACCTTC.

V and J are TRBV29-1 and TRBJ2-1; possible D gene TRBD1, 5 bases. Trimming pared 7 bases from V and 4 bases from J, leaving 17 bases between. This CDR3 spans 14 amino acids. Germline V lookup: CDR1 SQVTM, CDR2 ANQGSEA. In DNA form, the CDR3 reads TGCAGCGGGGGCTCCGTAATCCTTTACAATGAGCAGTTCTTC. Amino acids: CSGGSVILYNEQFF.

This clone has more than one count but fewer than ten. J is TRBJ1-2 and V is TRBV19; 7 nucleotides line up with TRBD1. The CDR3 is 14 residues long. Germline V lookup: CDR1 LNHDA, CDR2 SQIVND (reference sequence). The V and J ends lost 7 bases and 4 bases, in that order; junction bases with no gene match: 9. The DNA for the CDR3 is TGTGCCAGTACCCCCGGGACAGTCGTCTATGGCTACACCTTC. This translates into CASTPGTVVYGYTF.

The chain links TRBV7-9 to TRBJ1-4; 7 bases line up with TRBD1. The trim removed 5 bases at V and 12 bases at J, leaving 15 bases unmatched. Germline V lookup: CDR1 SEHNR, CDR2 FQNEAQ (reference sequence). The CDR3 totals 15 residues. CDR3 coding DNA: TGTGCCAGCAGCGGACAGGTGGGGGGTTGGGGCCAACTGTTTTTT. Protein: CASSGQVGGWGQLFF.

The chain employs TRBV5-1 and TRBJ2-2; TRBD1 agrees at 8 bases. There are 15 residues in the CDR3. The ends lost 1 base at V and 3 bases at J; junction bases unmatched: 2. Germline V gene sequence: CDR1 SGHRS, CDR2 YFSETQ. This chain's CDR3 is CASSLKTGDTGELFF. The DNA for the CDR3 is TGCGCCAGCAGCTTGAAGACAGGGGACACCGGGGAGCTGTTTTTT.

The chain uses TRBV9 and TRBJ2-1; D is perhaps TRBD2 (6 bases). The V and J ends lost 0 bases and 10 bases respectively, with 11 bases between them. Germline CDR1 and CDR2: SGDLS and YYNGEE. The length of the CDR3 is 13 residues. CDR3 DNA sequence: TGTGCCAGCAGCGTAGCGCTAGCGTACGAGCAGTTCTTC. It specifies CASSVALAYEQFF.